The rows below give T cell receptor beta chains drawn from one sample of a study of T cell changes during pregnancy in multiple sclerosis. Sequencing used immunoSEQ multiplex PCR; TCRdb keeps in-frame clones, though not all of them. Among tens of thousands of clones listed, roughly 91% were seen once. The sample here was peripheral blood, taken after pregnancy. The origin of the receptors is a female donor in good health, enrolled as a control in a pregnancy study. The CDR3 runs from the conserved cysteine through the conserved F or W. A D gene is named only where the DNA matches it firmly. Rows may omit the clone size; those that give it use once, few, many or a size class.

j_call d_call v_call clone_size cdr3_aa cdr3_nt
TRBJ2-7 . TRBV15 . CATSRGTLDEQYF TGTGCCACCAGCAGAGGGACACTGGACGAGCAGTACTTC
TRBJ1-5 . TRBV19 few CASSHGRDQPQHF TGTGCCAGTAGTCATGGGAGGGATCAGCCCCAGCATTTT
TRBJ1-2 . TRBV29-1 . CSVDWGQTYGYTF TGCAGCGTTGACTGGGGGCAGACCTATGGCTACACCTTC
TRBJ2-5 . TRBV4-2 . CASSQGGTEETQYF TGTGCCAGCAGCCAGGGCGGGACAGAAGAGACCCAGTACTTC
TRBJ1-1 . TRBV27 . CASTKGGLLGETEAFF TGTGCCAGCACCAAGGGGGGGTTACTCGGGGAGACTGAAGCTTTCTTT
TRBJ1-1 . TRBV7-8 . CASSPSQGLNTEAFF TGTGCCAGCAGCCCCTCCCAGGGCTTGAACACTGAAGCTTTCTTT
TRBJ1-5 . TRBV7-2 . CASSTARAQPQHF TGTGCCAGCAGCACAGCCAGGGCTCAGCCCCAGCATTTT
TRBJ2-3 TRBD2 TRBV30 . CAGALLAGLTDTQYF TGTGCCGGGGCCCTACTAGCGGGCCTCACAGATACGCAGTATTTT
TRBJ1-4 TRBD1 TRBV4-3 . CASSQDIGTGHEKLFF TGCGCCAGCAGCCAAGATATCGGGACAGGGCATGAAAAACTGTTTTTT
TRBJ1-4 . TRBV19 . CASSIPHSPAINEKLFF TGTGCCAGTAGTATACCCCACAGCCCTGCGATCAATGAAAAACTGTTTTTT
TRBJ2-1 TRBD1 TRBV4-2 . CASSQWDRGPYNEQFF TGTGCCAGCAGCCAGTGGGACAGGGGCCCTTACAATGAGCAGTTCTTC
TRBJ1-1 . TRBV2 . CASRAYRVEAFF TGTGCCAGCAGGGCTTACAGGGTCGAAGCTTTCTTT
TRBJ1-2 . TRBV18 . CASSPERKTNYGYTF TGTGCCAGCTCACCAGAGAGGAAAACTAACTATGGCTACACCTTC
TRBJ2-1 TRBD2 TRBV11-3 . CASGIPGQGGDEQFF TGTGCCAGCGGAATACCGGGGCAGGGAGGGGATGAGCAGTTCTTC
TRBJ1-3 . TRBV6-1 . CASRNGQGNTIYF TGTGCCAGCAGAAACGGACAGGGAAACACCATATATTTT
TRBJ2-2 . TRBV6-5 . CASSYNRENTGELFF TGTGCCAGCAGTTATAACAGGGAGAACACCGGGGAGCTGTTTTTT
TRBJ2-1 . TRBV4-2 once CASSQDVGAGNEQFF TGTGCCAGCAGCCAAGATGTGGGGGCAGGGAATGAGCAGTTCTTC
TRBJ2-5 . TRBV6-6 . CASSSGVEEIKTQYF TGTGCCAGCAGTTCGGGGGTGGAGGAGATAAAGACCCAGTACTTC
TRBJ2-5 . TRBV7-3 . CASSLRHPFETQYF TGTGCCAGCAGCTTAAGACATCCCTTTGAGACCCAGTACTTC
TRBJ2-7 . TRBV6-5 . CASSLGLPNYEQYF TGTGCCAGCAGTTTAGGACTACCAAACTACGAGCAGTACTTC
TRBJ2-7 . TRBV11-3 . CASSLQGRRYEQYF TGTGCCAGCAGCTTGCAGGGAAGGCGCTACGAGCAGTACTTC
TRBJ2-1 TRBD2 TRBV27 . CASSFLAGGDNEQFF TGTGCCAGCAGTTTTCTAGCGGGGGGGGACAATGAGCAGTTCTTC
TRBJ1-1 . TRBV7-2 . CASSPQTGGAYHTEAFF TGTGCCAGCAGCCCCCAAACGGGGGGCGCCTATCACACTGAAGCTTTCTTT
TRBJ2-7 TRBD2 TRBV9 . CASSFSGASYEQYF TGTGCCAGCAGCTTCAGCGGGGCTTCCTACGAGCAGTACTTC
TRBJ1-2 TRBD1 TRBV7-2 . CASSLNKGTGGYGYTF TGTGCCAGCAGCTTAAACAAGGGGACAGGAGGCTATGGCTACACCTTC
TRBJ1-5 . TRBV5-6 . CASSRTGNQPQHF TGTGCCAGCAGCCGCACGGGGAACCAGCCCCAGCATTTT
TRBJ2-1 . TRBV4-3 . CASSQDPSSNEQFF TGCGCCAGCAGCCAAGACCCTAGCTCCAATGAGCAGTTCTTC
TRBJ1-2 . TRBV5-6 . CASSRGRSGMDYGYTF TGTGCCAGCAGCCGAGGTCGGTCAGGGATGGACTATGGCTACACCTTC
TRBJ1-1 . TRBV6-5 . CATPPEAGTEAFF TGTGCCACTCCCCCCGAGGCTGGCACTGAAGCTTTCTTT
TRBJ2-1 TRBD2 TRBV15 . CATSKQRGGSNEQFF TGTGCCACCAGCAAACAGCGGGGGGGGAGCAATGAGCAGTTCTTC
TRBJ1-2 . TRBV5-6 . CASSGLAGGLLSNYGYTF TGTGCCAGCAGCGGTCTTGCGGGAGGTCTATTATCTAACTATGGCTACACCTTC
TRBJ2-7 TRBD1 TRBV7-9 once CASSLATDRGSHEQYF TGTGCCAGCAGCTTAGCGACGGACAGGGGGTCCCACGAGCAGTACTTC
TRBJ2-1 . TRBV19 . CASSIKDTYNEQFF TGTGCCAGTAGTATAAAGGACACTTACAATGAGCAGTTCTTC
TRBJ1-2 TRBD1 TRBV4-2 once CASSQEITGGHYGYTF TGTGCCAGCAGCCAAGAAATAACAGGGGGCCACTATGGCTACACCTTC
TRBJ2-2 . TRBV15 . CATRDPGLSGMSGELFF TGTGCCACCAGAGATCCCGGACTAAGCGGAATGAGCGGGGAGCTGTTTTTT
TRBJ2-7 TRBD2 TRBV13 . CASSRLGGTSGDSYEQYF TGTGCCAGCAGCCGATTAGGGGGGACTAGCGGGGATTCCTACGAGCAGTACTTC
TRBJ1-2 TRBD1 TRBV29-1 . CSTRQGSHYGYTF TGCAGCACCCGACAGGGGTCTCACTATGGCTACACCTTC
TRBJ2-1 TRBD2 TRBV7-9 once CASSQGLADNEQFF TGTGCCAGCAGCCAAGGGCTAGCGGACAATGAGCAGTTCTTC
TRBJ1-1 TRBD1 TRBV19 . CASSRDRGNTEAFF TGTGCCAGTTCGCGGGACAGGGGAAACACTGAAGCTTTCTTT
TRBJ1-1 . TRBV11-2 . CASLKPGVPAFF TGTGCCAGCCTGAAGCCGGGGGTTCCGGCTTTCTTT
TRBJ1-5 . TRBV19 . CASAQTEHSNQPQHF TGTGCCAGCGCCCAGACAGAACATAGCAATCAGCCCCAGCATTTT
TRBJ2-7 . TRBV7-2 once CASSLDSRASYEQYF TGTGCCAGCAGCCTGGACTCTCGAGCCTCCTACGAGCAGTACTTC
TRBJ1-5 TRBD1 TRBV19 . CASSIGQGGNQPQHF TGTGCCAGTAGTATAGGGCAGGGGGGCAATCAGCCCCAGCATTTT
TRBJ2-3 . TRBV10-3 . CAIWNGGSTDTQYF TGTGCCATCTGGAACGGGGGATCGACAGATACGCAGTATTTT
TRBJ1-1 . TRBV28 . CASNPPGGSVRMNTEAFF TGTGCCAGCAATCCCCCCGGAGGGTCGGTAAGGATGAACACTGAAGCTTTCTTT
TRBJ2-1 . TRBV9 . CASSEFSPSSYNEQFF TGTGCCAGCAGCGAATTCAGTCCAAGCTCCTACAATGAGCAGTTCTTC
TRBJ1-1 . TRBV9 . CASSVVPPSDTEAFF TGTGCCAGCAGCGTAGTCCCCCCTTCGGACACTGAAGCTTTCTTT
TRBJ1-1 . TRBV20-1 . CSARPGTEAFF TGCAGTGCTAGGCCGGGCACTGAAGCTTTCTTT
TRBJ1-3 TRBD1 TRBV5-4 . CASSPRQGQSGGNTIYF TGTGCCAGCAGCCCTCGACAGGGGCAGTCAGGAGGAAACACCATATATTTT
TRBJ1-2 . TRBV6-4 . CASSDSGGATGYTF TGTGCCAGCAGTGATTCCGGGGGGGCGACCGGCTACACCTTC
TRBJ1-3 TRBD1 TRBV6-5 . CASSYSGGSTGNTIYF TGTGCCAGCAGTTACTCAGGGGGCTCTACTGGAAACACCATATATTTT
TRBJ1-5 . TRBV27 . CASSFEGLSNQPQHF TGTGCCAGCAGTTTCGAGGGCCTTAGCAATCAGCCCCAGCATTTT
TRBJ2-5 TRBD2 TRBV7-8 . CASSAEGLADQETQYF TGTGCCAGCTCCGCGGAGGGACTAGCGGACCAAGAGACCCAGTACTTC
TRBJ2-5 TRBD1 TRBV7-3 . CASSRDRGRQETQYF TGTGCCAGCAGCCGTGACAGGGGGAGGCAAGAGACCCAGTACTTC
TRBJ2-3 . TRBV10-3 . CAISVDTSTDTQYF TGTGCCATCAGTGTTGATACTAGCACAGATACGCAGTATTTT
TRBJ1-1 TRBD1 TRBV18 . CASSQSGQVNTEAFF TGTGCCAGCTCACAATCGGGACAGGTAAACACTGAAGCTTTCTTT
TRBJ1-5 . TRBV19 few CASTNRGSWHF TGTGCCAGTACCAACCGGGGAAGTTGGCATTTT
TRBJ2-7 TRBD1 TRBV11-2 . CASSSPDRAPYEQYF TGTGCCAGCAGCTCCCCCGACAGGGCGCCCTACGAGCAGTACTTC
TRBJ1-3 TRBD1 TRBV19 . CASSRTGQSSGNTIYF TGTGCCAGTAGTAGGACAGGACAGAGCTCTGGAAACACCATATATTTT
TRBJ2-5 . TRBV5-4 . CASAGKGGLEETQYF TGTGCCAGCGCTGGGAAGGGGGGGCTGGAGGAGACCCAGTACTTC